This TCR beta chain was documented in a study of Graves' ophthalmopathy and Graves' hyperthyroidism listed by TCRdb under 2018. At the level of the whole study: Peripheral blood was collected before any treatment was given, at the time of initial diagnosis. To tell Graves' ophthalmopathy apart from Graves' hyperthyroidism, and to predict which patients would progress to ophthalmopathy, the study relied on TCR beta repertoire signatures. In total, approximately 130 blood samples were TCR-sequenced: approximately 40 ophthalmopathy, some 80 hyperthyroidism and 17 hyperthyroidism-to-ophthalmopathy patients. To explore V-J signatures that distinguish ophthalmopathy from hyperthyroidism, a discovery set of 90 to 100 patients was enrolled, made up of 40 to 45 with ophthalmopathy and under 65 with stable hyperthyroidism. An independent validation cohort comprised some 19 hyperthyroidism patients and 15 to 17 patients who later progressed from hyperthyroidism to ophthalmopathy. In roughly 6 hyperthyroidism patients, T-cell repertoires of thyroid tissue and blood were compared. Following sampling, methimazole starting at 30 mg daily was administered to hyperthyroidism patients, and high-dose intravenous methylprednisolone was administered to ophthalmopathy patients. Study-level results and caveats: Most of the expanded thyroid clonotypes with a frequency above 0.001 were also detected in blood, and it was suggested that the thyroid immune response may be reflected by blood repertoires. In validation, the model predicted ophthalmopathy progression with over 60% sensitivity and approximately 78% specificity; eleven to twelve predicted patients were CT-confirmed with GO in a median of around 6 months. No statistical method was used to set the sample size in advance, and the investigators knew which group each participant was assigned to. The 13-signature model separated ophthalmopathy from stable hyperthyroidism with over 85% sensitivity and about 84% specificity in cross-validation, and 80%/75% in the test set.

Patients with ophthalmopathy had moderately to severely active disease, with a Clinical Activity Score of 3 or more, a NOSPECS grade of 4 or more, and a disease duration of less than 3 months. Anyone with other autoimmune diseases, uncontrolled infections, pregnancy or lactation was excluded from the study. Clinical symptoms, serum thyroxine, TRAb, thyroid ultrasound and orbital computed tomography formed the basis of the diagnosis. PBMCs were isolated from roughly 10 ml of fresh peripheral blood by Ficoll-Paque density gradient centrifugation. Trizol reagent was used to extract the total RNA, and its quality was then checked on an Agilent 2100 Bioanalyzer. TCR beta CDR3 regions were amplified from RNA transcripts for repertoire sequencing. HTBI primers and the Qiagen OneStep RT-PCR kit were used in a first-round RT-PCR, which was followed by a second-round multiplex PCR, size selection and purification. Libraries were sequenced on an Illumina HiSeq2000 using paired-end 100 bp reads. The paper's data handling went like this. SOAPnuke was used for read processing, and reads with adapters, uncalled bases, a mean Phred below 15, or no exact constant-primer or identifier match were discarded. COPE v1.2.5 was used to merge the high-quality paired reads. Unique nucleotide sequences were defined as clonotypes and aligned to IMGT TRB V, D and J references using MiTCR v1.1. The analysis was limited to V-J combinations with a frequency above 0.0001, which together covered roughly 99% of the repertoires. A TCR clonal expansion and chaos score per V-J combination was defined as the ratio of F50 clonal expansion to chaos observed in the TCRdist matrix. Welch's t-statistics and random forest were used to narrow the features down to approximately twelve V-J combinations, which were then fed into a naive Bayes classifier. The Morisita-Horn index was used to measure how similar the thyroid and blood repertoires were. In TCRdb, the public reads were trimmed at Q25 with fastp and aligned with MiXCR, with productive beta chains retained. When rows share a CDR3 protein, they turn into one entry using the most common DNA and genes. The V and J calls follow TCRdb's processing rather than the paper's. Across this sample there are 500,000 to 800,000 distinct CDR3 sequences, with about 38% seen only once. Around 3.3% of the sample comes from the top ten.

This clonotype showed up just a few times. Its recognized antigen is unknown. No much larger clone is present one base from it, and per-base qualities are unavailable. The sequenced material came from peripheral blood. The source is an adult man with Graves' ophthalmopathy.

Here the CDR3 is given as CAWSVLGETQYF. In nucleotide form, the sequence is TGTGCCTGGAGTGTATTGGGGGAGACCCAGTACTTC. Here the chain combines TRBV30 and TRBJ2-5; no D gene is confidently identified. CDR1 GTSNPN and CDR2 SVGIG are derived from the germline V gene (reference sequence). V is shortened by 0 bases, J by 5 bases, and the region joining them spans 7 bases. The CDR3, cysteine through phenylalanine, is 12 amino acids long. The read is trimmed to its CDR3 DNA, 36 bases read in frame from base 1.